Following are 9 T cell receptor beta chains from one sample sequenced in a study of cytomegalovirus exposure and HLA in healthy donors. PCR used 60 Vbeta primers and 13 Jbeta primers. The protocol was immunoSEQ multiplex PCR, while the TCRdb copy is restricted to in-frame clones and leaves out a portion. This repertoire shows more than 85,000 clones, around 86% found once; its top ten account for around 2%. Specimen: PBMCs. Receptor source: a middle-aged man in good health and CMV-seronegative.

The chain links TRBV9 to TRBJ1-6; the match to TRBD1 covers 8 bases. The junction had 2 bases not matched to a gene; V was cut back by 2 bases and J by 7 bases. CDR1 and CDR2 from the germline V gene are SGDLS and YYNGEE. The CDR3 length is 14 residues. The CDR3 sequence: CASSVGQENSPLHF. In DNA form, the CDR3 reads TGTGCCAGCAGCGTGGGACAGGAGAATTCACCCCTCCACTTT.

The chain combines TRBV5-1 with TRBJ1-6, with D hard to call. The CDR3 consists of 14 residues. The germline V and J ends were trimmed by 2 bases and 5 bases, with 8 bases remaining between them. The germline V gene has CDR1 SGHRS and CDR2 YFSETQ. Written as DNA, the CDR3 is TGCGCCAGCAGCTTTGCACAGAATAATTCACCCCTCCACTTT. Its translation is CASSFAQNNSPLHF.

The V and J genes are TRBV29-1 and TRBJ1-2; the match to TRBD1 covers 11 bases. The V and J ends lost 4 bases and 5 bases, in that order; junction bases with no gene match: 3. Germline CDR1 SQVTM, CDR2 ANQGSEA. The CDR3 is 13 residues long. This chain's CDR3 is CSVGTGGTYGYTF. CDR3 coding DNA: TGCAGCGTTGGGACAGGGGGCACGTATGGCTACACCTTC.

This clone is a singleton in its sample. V gene TRBV29-1 combines with J gene TRBJ2-2; D gene unclear. Per the germline V gene, CDR1 is SQVTM and CDR2 is ANQGSEA. The V gene lost 5 bases and the J gene lost 4 bases, with 11 bases spanning the gap. The CDR3 sequence is 13 residues long. CDR3 nucleotides: TGCAGCGTTTTCGACTTATTCACCGGGGAGCTGTTTTTT. This codes for CSVFDLFTGELFF.

The genes are TRBV2 and TRBJ2-7; 9 bases are a match to TRBD1. Unmatched junction bases numbered 3, after V lost 8 bases and J lost 1 base. The CDR3 consists of 13 residues. Germline V CDR1 and CDR2: SNHLY, FYNNEI. The CDR3 region has the DNA TGTGCCAGCGGAGGACAGGGGTCCTACGAGCAGTACTTC. This translates into CASGGQGSYEQYF.

The rearrangement uses TRBV5-1 and TRBJ1-1, with D perhaps matching TRBD1 (6 bases). Germline CDR1 reads SGHRS; CDR2 reads YFSETQ. The germline V and J ends were trimmed by 1 base and 1 base, with 11 bases remaining between them. The CDR3 is 15 residues long. This CDR3 is CASSLNRDKNTEAFF. The CDR3 DNA is TGCGCCAGCAGCTTGAACCGGGACAAGAACACTGAAGCTTTCTTT. The whole variable domain, filled in from reference TRBV5-1 and TRBJ1-1, reads KAGVTQTPRYLIKTRGQQVTLSCSPISGHRSVSWYQQTPGQGLQFLFEYFSETQRNKGNFPGRFSGRQFSNSRSEMNVSTLELGDSALYLCASSLNRDKNTEAFFGQGTRLTVV.

The genes are TRBV18 and TRBJ2-7; D remains unclear. In germline, CDR1 is KGHSH, CDR2 LQKENI. The CDR3 contains 14 residues. V gave up 3 bases and J gave up 0 bases, with 9 bases separating them. The CDR3 nucleotides read TGTGCCAGCTCACCTACTACAACCTCCTACGAGCAGTACTTC. Encoded protein: CASSPTTTSYEQYF. Supplemented by reference TRBV18 and TRBJ2-7, the full variable domain reads NAGVMQNPRHLVRRRGQEARLRCSPMKGHSHVYWYRQLPEEGLKFMVYLQKENIIDESGMPKERFSAEFPKEGPSILRIQQVVRGDSAAYFCASSPTTTSYEQYFGPGTRLTVT.

This chain joins TRBV29-1 and TRBJ2-5; 8 nucleotides match TRBD1. The CDR3 loop spans 14 amino acids. CDR1 and CDR2 (germline): SQVTM, ANQGSEA. The V and J ends lost 7 bases and 2 bases, in that order; junction bases with no gene match: 9. DNA for the CDR3: TGCAGCGCTGGACAGGGTGGGCTTCAAGAGACCCAGTACTTC. Protein product: CSAGQGGLQETQYF.

The V gene is TRBV5-1, the J gene TRBJ1-2; D remains ambiguous. The CDR3 spans 13 residues. Trimming shortened V by 0 bases and J by 4 bases, and 7 bases separated the two germline ends. The germline CDR1 and CDR2 sequences are SGHRS and YFSETQ. The CDR3 sequence: CASSLAPVYGYTF. The CDR3 nucleotides read TGCGCCAGCAGCTTGGCCCCAGTCTATGGCTACACCTTC.